These 7 T cell receptor beta chains were sequenced from one sample in a study of patients and donors after allogeneic stem cell transplantation. MiXCR, applied by TCRdb to the RT-PCR reads, yields one record per CDR3 protein. The sample has over 25,000 distinct CDR3 sequences, about two fifths seen once; the top ten hold less than 85%. Sequenced input: blood, either unsorted or a sorted T cell fraction (not recorded which). Receptors originate from a human donor who was either an allogeneic HSCT recipient or a stem cell or donor lymphocyte infusion donor (not recorded which). It is not recorded whose cells these are; they may come from a transplant donor.

Only a few counts were recorded for this clonotype. The chain joins TRBV7-2 to TRBJ1-2; D uncertain. The germline V gene encodes CDR1 SGHTA and CDR2 FQGNSA. This CDR3 has 13 residues. The V end lost 0 bases, the J end lost 5 bases, and 7 bases lay between the germline ends. The CDR3 bases are TGTGCCAGCAGCTTAGCCGGTGATTATGGCTACACCTTC. Amino acids: CASSLAGDYGYTF.

The J gene is TRBJ1-1, the V gene TRBV30, with unresolved D. The CDR3 consists of 11 residues. Between the trimmed V and J ends, which lost 3 bases and 4 bases, there was a span of 6 bases. CDR1 and CDR2 (germline): GTSNPN, SVGIG (reference sequence). The CDR3 loop is CAWRGVTEAFF. DNA for the CDR3: TGTGCCTGGAGAGGTGTCACTGAAGCTTTCTTT.

The genes are TRBV4-2 and TRBJ1-2; D is perhaps TRBD1 (5 bases). Germline V lookup: CDR1 LGHNA, CDR2 YNFKEQ. The CDR3 covers 16 residues. V dropped 1 base and J dropped 2 bases, with 14 bases sitting between them. CDR3 nucleotide sequence: TGTGCCAGCAGCCAAGTATTGCCAGGGTGGAACTATGGCTACACCTTC. As protein: CASSQVLPGWNYGYTF.

V and J are TRBV9 and TRBJ1-2, with D tentatively TRBD1 (6 bases). CDR1 is SGDLS, CDR2 YYNGEE, per germline. Trimming shortened V by 0 bases and J by 8 bases, and 14 bases separated the two germline ends. The CDR3 is 14 amino acids. The CDR3 is CASSVEGHQTGYTF. CDR3 coding DNA: TGTGCCAGCAGCGTAGAGGGACACCAAACGGGCTACACCTTC.

This clonotype was counted only a few times. J is TRBJ1-1 and V is TRBV4-2; no clear D. CDR1 is LGHNA, CDR2 YNFKEQ, per germline. V shed 0 bases and J shed 9 bases, with 11 bases lying between them. The CDR3 loop spans 13 amino acids. As DNA, the CDR3 is TGTGCCAGCAGCCAAGATCTGGAGGAAAAAGCTTTCTTT. The encoded protein is CASSQDLEEKAFF.

V is TRBV29-1 and J is TRBJ2-7; D is unclear. This CDR3 comprises 12 residues. Trimming removed 5 bases at V and 2 bases at J, with 10 bases between. Germline V gene sequence: CDR1 SQVTM, CDR2 ANQGSEA. DNA for the CDR3: TGCAGCGTTCTGCTTACTACCTACGAGCAGTACTTC. Amino acid sequence: CSVLLTTYEQYF.

The chain carries TRBV14 and TRBJ1-1, with a weak D call TRBD1 (5 bases). Germline lookup yields CDR1 SGHDN and CDR2 FVKESK. V was shortened by 3 bases and J by 2 bases, with 13 bases between the two germline ends. This CDR3 is built from 15 residues. CDR3: CASSQLDRLNTEAFF. DNA of the CDR3: TGTGCCAGCAGCCAGCTCGACAGACTTAACACTGAAGCTTTCTTT.